This paragraph covers one T cell receptor beta chain sequence. Its antigen is not identified. The data were taken from a study of cytomegalovirus exposure and HLA in healthy donors. PCR involved 60 Vbeta and 13 Jbeta primers. Assay: immunoSEQ multiplex PCR; the TCRdb copy retains only in-frame clones and omits some. In the table there are about 160,000 clones, about 80% of which are singletons. Overall study findings and caveats: Researchers reported in a later analysis that a missense DCLRE1C variant was tied to TCR beta V- and J-gene trimming.

The germline V gene has CDR1 SGHNT and CDR2 YENEEA. The CDR3 consists of 14 residues. Trimming removed 0 bases at V and 7 bases at J, with 13 bases between. This receptor was identified in a man between 18 and 35 years old in good health and CMV-seropositive. What was sequenced was PBMCs. The gene calls are TRBV11-3 and TRBJ2-7, with TRBD1 as a possible D gene (6 bases). CDR3 sequence: CASSLDTGSGEQYF. DNA for the CDR3: TGTGCCAGCAGCTTAGACACAGGGTCGGGAGAGCAGTACTTC.